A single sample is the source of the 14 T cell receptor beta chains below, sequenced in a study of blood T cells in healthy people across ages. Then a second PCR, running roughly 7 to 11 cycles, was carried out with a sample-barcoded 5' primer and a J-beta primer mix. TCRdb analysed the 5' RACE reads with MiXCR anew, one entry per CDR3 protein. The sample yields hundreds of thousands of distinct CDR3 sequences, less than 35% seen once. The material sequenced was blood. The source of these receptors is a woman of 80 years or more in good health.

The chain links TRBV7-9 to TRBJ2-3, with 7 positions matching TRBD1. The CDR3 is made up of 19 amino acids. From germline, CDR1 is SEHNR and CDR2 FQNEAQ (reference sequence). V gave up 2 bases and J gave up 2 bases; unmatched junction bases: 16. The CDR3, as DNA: TGTGCCAGCAGCTTACGGCGACAGGGAGACAGAACCTTCACAGATACGCAGTATTTT. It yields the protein CASSLRRQGDRTFTDTQYF.

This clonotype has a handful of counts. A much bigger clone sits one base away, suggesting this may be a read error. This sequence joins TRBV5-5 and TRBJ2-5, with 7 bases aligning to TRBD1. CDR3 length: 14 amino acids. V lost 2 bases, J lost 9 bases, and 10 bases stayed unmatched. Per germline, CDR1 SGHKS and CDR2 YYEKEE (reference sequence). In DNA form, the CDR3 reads TGTGCCAGCAGCTTCTGGGACAGCGGATCGGCCCAGTACTTC. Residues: CASSFWDSGSAQYF.

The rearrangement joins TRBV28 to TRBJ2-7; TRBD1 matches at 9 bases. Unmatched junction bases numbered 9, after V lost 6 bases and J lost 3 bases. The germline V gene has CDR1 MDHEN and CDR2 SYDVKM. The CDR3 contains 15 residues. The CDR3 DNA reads TGTGCCAGCAGCGACAAGGACAGGGGAGTCTACGAGCAGTACTTC. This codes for CASSDKDRGVYEQYF.

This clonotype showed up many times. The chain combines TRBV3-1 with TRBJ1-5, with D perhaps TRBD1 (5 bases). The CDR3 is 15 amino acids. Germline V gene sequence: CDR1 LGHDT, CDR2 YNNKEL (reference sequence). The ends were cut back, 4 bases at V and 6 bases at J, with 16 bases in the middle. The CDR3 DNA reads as TGTGCCAGCAGCCCCACGGGGGTGGGTAGTCAGCCCCAGCATTTT. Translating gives CASSPTGVGSQPQHF.

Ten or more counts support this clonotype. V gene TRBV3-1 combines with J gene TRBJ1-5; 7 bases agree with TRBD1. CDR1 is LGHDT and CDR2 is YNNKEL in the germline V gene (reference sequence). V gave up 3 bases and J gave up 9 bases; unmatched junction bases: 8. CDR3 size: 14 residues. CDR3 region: CASSQTTGSPPQHF. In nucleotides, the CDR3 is TGTGCCAGCAGCCAGACGACAGGGTCTCCGCCCCAGCATTTT.

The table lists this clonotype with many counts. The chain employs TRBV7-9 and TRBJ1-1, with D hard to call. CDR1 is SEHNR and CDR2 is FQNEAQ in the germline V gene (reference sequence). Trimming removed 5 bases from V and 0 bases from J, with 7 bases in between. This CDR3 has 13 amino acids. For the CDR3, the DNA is TGTGCCAGCAGCCCCAGCCTGAACACTGAAGCTTTCTTT. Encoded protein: CASSPSLNTEAFF.

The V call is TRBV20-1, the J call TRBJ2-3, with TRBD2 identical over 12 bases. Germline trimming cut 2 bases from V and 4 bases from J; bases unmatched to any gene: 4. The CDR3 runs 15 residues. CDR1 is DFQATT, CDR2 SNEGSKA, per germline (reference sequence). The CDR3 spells CSARQLAGGSDTQYF. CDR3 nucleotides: TGCAGTGCTAGACAACTAGCGGGGGGTTCAGATACGCAGTATTTT.

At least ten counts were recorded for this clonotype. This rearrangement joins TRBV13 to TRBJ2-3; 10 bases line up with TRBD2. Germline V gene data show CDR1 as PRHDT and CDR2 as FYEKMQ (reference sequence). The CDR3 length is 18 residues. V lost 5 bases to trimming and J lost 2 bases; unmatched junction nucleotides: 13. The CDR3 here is CASSPGLAVPTPTDTQYF. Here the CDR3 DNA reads TGTGCCAGCAGCCCTGGACTAGCGGTCCCAACCCCCACAGATACGCAGTATTTT.

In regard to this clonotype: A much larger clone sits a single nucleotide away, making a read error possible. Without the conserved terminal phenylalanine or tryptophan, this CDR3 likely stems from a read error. The CDR3 sequence: CASSPGTAVYGYTL. DNA of the CDR3: TGTGCCAGCAGTCCCGGGACAGCTGTCTATGGCTACACCCTC. The gene calls are TRBV28 and TRBJ1-2; 7 bases are a match to TRBD1. V trimming: 5 bases; J trimming: 4 bases; junction bases outside the gene matches: 7. CDR1 and CDR2 (germline): MDHEN, SYDVKM. The CDR3 loop spans 14 amino acids.

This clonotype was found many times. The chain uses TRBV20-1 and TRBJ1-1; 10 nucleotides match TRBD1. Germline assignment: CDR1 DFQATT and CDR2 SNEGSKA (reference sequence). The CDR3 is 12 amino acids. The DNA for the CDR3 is TGCACCGCGACAGGGGGCAGATCTGAAGCTTTCTTT. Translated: CTATGGRSEAFF.

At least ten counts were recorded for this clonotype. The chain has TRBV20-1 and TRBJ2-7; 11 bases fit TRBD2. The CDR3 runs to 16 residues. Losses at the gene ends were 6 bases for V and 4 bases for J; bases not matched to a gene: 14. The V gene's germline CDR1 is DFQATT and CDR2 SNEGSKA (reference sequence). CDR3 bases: TGCAGTGCCTTGGAACCAGGGACTAGCGGATTTTACGAGCAGTACTTC. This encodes CSALEPGTSGFYEQYF.

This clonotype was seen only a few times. The CDR3 here is CASSQQGGGYDNEKLFF. DNA for the CDR3: TGTGCCAGCAGCCAGCAGGGAGGGGGTTACGATAATGAAAAACTGTTTTTT. V usage is TRBV4-2 and J usage is TRBJ1-4; a weak D match, TRBD1 (6 bases). V lost 3 bases, J lost 4 bases, and 18 bases lay in between. Germline-derived CDR1 and CDR2 are LGHNA and YNFKEQ. The CDR3 totals 17 residues.

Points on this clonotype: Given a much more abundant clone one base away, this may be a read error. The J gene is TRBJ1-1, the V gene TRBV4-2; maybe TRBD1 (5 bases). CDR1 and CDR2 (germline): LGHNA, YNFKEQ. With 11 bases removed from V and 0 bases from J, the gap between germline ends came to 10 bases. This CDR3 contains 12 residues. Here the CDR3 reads CAPRQMNTEAFF. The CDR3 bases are TGTGCCCCCCGACAGATGAACACTGAAGCTTTCTTT.

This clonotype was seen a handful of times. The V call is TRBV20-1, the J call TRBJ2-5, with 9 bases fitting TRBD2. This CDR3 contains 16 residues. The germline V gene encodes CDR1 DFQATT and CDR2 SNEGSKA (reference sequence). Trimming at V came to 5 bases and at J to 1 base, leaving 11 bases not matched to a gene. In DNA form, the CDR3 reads TGCAGTGCTCGGCGTAGCGGGGGCCCTATCCAAGAGACCCAGTACTTC. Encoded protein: CSARRSGGPIQETQYF.